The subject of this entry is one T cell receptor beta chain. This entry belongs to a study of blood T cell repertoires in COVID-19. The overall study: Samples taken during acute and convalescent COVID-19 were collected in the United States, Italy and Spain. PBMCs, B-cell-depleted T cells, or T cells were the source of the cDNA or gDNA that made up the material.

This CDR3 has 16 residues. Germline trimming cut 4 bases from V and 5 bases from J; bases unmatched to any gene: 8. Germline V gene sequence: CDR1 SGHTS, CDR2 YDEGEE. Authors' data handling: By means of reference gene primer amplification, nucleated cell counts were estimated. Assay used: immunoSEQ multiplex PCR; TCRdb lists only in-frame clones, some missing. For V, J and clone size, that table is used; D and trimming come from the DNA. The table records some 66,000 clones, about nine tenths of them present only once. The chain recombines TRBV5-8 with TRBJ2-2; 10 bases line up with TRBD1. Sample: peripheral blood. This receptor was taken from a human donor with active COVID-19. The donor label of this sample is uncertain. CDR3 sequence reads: CASSHDRGQRTGELFF. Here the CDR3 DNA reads TGTGCCAGCAGCCATGACAGGGGGCAACGAACCGGGGAGCTGTTTTTT.